This T cell receptor (beta chain) derives from a study of cytomegalovirus exposure and HLA in healthy donors. Study findings and constraints: The listing of about 150 TCR beta chains classed them as cytomegalovirus-associated. Analyses of presence and absence presupposed an approximately uniform sequencing depth across donors.

As concerns this clone: Its antigen remains unidentified.

PCR employed 60 Vbeta and 13 Jbeta primers. The method was immunoSEQ multiplex PCR; TCRdb's version includes in-frame clones alone and lacks a portion of them. The sample comprises a few hundred thousand clones, over 75% of which are singletons, and 10% to 13% rests with the top ten. The CDR3 totals 16 residues. Germline V lookup: CDR1 SNHLY, CDR2 FYNNEI. The J segment lost 1 base and the V segment lost 2 bases, leaving 7 bases of the junction unmatched. The TCR originated in a woman between 50 and 59 years old in good health and CMV-seropositive. Sequenced sample: PBMCs. This sequence joins TRBV2 and TRBJ1-1, with 7 positions matching TRBD1. The CDR3 protein is CASSESFRTGNTEAFF. The CDR3 bases are TGTGCCAGCAGTGAAAGTTTTCGGACAGGGAACACTGAAGCTTTCTTT.